The 25 T cell receptor beta chains below all came from one sample that was sequenced in a study of blood T cell repertoires in COVID-19. TCRdb's copy holds only in-frame clones and misses some; the assay was immunoSEQ multiplex PCR. The sample has under 150,000 clones; about 88% are singletons. The material sequenced was peripheral blood. The receptors were sampled from a woman in her 70s who had recovered from COVID-19.

The chain joins TRBV11-2 to TRBJ1-1; D remains ambiguous. The CDR3 covers 13 residues. V lost 5 bases, J lost 1 base, and 8 bases lay in between. The germline V gene has CDR1 SGHAT and CDR2 FQNNGV. The CDR3, as DNA: TGTGCCAGCAGCGTTCTAAGGAACACTGAAGCTTTCTTT. This encodes CASSVLRNTEAFF.

V is TRBV20-1 and J is TRBJ1-1, with D hard to call. This CDR3 comprises 11 residues. Trimming took 6 bases from V and 4 from J, leaving 9 bases between them. In germline, CDR1 is DFQATT, CDR2 SNEGSKA (reference sequence). The CDR3 here is CSAGVGTEAFF. In DNA form, the CDR3 reads TGCAGTGCCGGGGTCGGCACTGAAGCTTTCTTT.

The chain combines TRBV4-3 with TRBJ2-5, with a weak D call TRBD1 (5 bases). CDR1 is LGHNA, CDR2 YSLEER, per germline. The CDR3 consists of 14 residues. V shed 1 base and J shed 5 bases, with 11 bases lying between them. The CDR3 region is CASSQGGSRETQYF. For the CDR3, the DNA is TGCGCCAGCAGCCAAGGGGGCAGTAGGGAGACCCAGTACTTC.

The rearrangement uses TRBV7-2 and TRBJ2-5; 10 nucleotides agree with TRBD2. This CDR3 has 15 amino acids. Looked up from germline, CDR1 is SGHTA and CDR2 is FQGNSA. The V and J ends lost 1 base and 5 bases, in that order; junction bases with no gene match: 4. CDR3: CASSLVTSGTETQYF. The CDR3 bases are TGTGCCAGCAGCTTAGTCACTAGCGGGACCGAGACCCAGTACTTC.

The chain is built from TRBV4-2 and TRBJ1-4; D gene uncertain. Germline V CDR1 and CDR2: LGHNA, YNFKEQ. This CDR3 spans 18 amino acids. The V gene lost 1 base and the J gene lost 5 bases, with 20 bases spanning the gap. CDR3 bases: TGTGCCAGCAGCCAAGCAGAAGGGAGGATTGAGTACAATGAAAAACTGTTTTTT. It codes for CASSQAEGRIEYNEKLFF.

The V call is TRBV24-1, the J call TRBJ2-5; D gene ambiguous. CDR3 length equals 13 residues. Germline V gene data show CDR1 as KGHDR and CDR2 as SFDVKD. V lost 5 bases and J lost 2, with 8 bases in between. The CDR3 is CATSGWQQETQYF. CDR3 nucleotides: TGTGCCACCAGTGGATGGCAACAAGAGACCCAGTACTTC.

The sample holds one count of this clone. The CDR3 is CSSTGIGEQFF. As DNA, the CDR3 is TGCAGTTCGACAGGGATAGGTGAGCAGTTCTTC. This chain links TRBV29-1 with TRBJ2-1; 7 bases agree with TRBD1. Germline V CDR1 and CDR2: SQVTM, ANQGSEA. CDR3 length equals 11 residues.

This clone has only a few counts. The rearrangement joins TRBV5-1 to TRBJ2-4; TRBD1 matches 8 bases. The CDR3 loop spans 14 amino acids. Germline loops: CDR1 SGHRS, CDR2 YFSETQ. J was trimmed by 8 bases and V by 4 bases; bases with no gene match: 8. CDR3 DNA sequence: TGCGCCAGCAGCCCCGGACAGGGTGGTGACATTCAGTACTTC. Translating it yields CASSPGQGGDIQYF. Drawing the rest from reference TRBV5-1 and TRBJ2-4, the complete variable domain is KAGVTQTPRYLIKTRGQQVTLSCSPISGHRSVSWYQQTPGQGLQFLFEYFSETQRNKGNFPGRFSGRQFSNSRSEMNVSTLELGDSALYLCASSPGQGGDIQYFGAGTRLSVL.

The gene calls are TRBV29-1 and TRBJ2-5; a weak D match, TRBD2 (5 bases). V lost 4 bases and J lost 4, with 10 bases in between. CDR1 and CDR2 from the germline V gene are SQVTM and ANQGSEA. The CDR3 has 12 amino acids. CDR3 sequence: CSVVRAVETQYF. The CDR3 bases are TGCAGCGTTGTGAGGGCCGTAGAGACCCAGTACTTC.

The chain couples TRBV12-5 to TRBJ2-3, with a tentative D call TRBD1 (6 bases). Deletions cut 1 base from V and 2 bases from J, with 16 bases between. Germline V gene sequence: CDR1 LGHNT, CDR2 FRNRAP. This CDR3 contains 17 residues. The CDR3 sequence: CASGLASGTYYTDTQYF. The CDR3 DNA reads as TGTGCTAGTGGTTTGGCCTCCGGGACATACTACACAGATACGCAGTATTTT.

The chain is built from TRBV5-1 and TRBJ1-1, with a possible D match to TRBD1 (6 bases). Trimming cost V 4 bases and J 6 bases, with 13 bases left between them. The germline V gene has CDR1 SGHRS and CDR2 YFSETQ. This CDR3 has 13 residues. CDR3: CASSLGQKAEAFF. In DNA form, the CDR3 reads TGCGCCAGCAGCCTCGGACAGAAAGCTGAAGCTTTCTTT.

The chain couples TRBV9 to TRBJ2-2, with TRBD2 as a possible D gene (6 bases). The CDR3 length is 16 residues. The V gene's germline CDR1 is SGDLS and CDR2 YYNGEE. V was trimmed by 3 bases and J by 8 bases, leaving 20 bases between them. In nucleotides, the CDR3 is TGTGCCAGCAGCGGCCAGACTAGTCCTCTCACAGGGGAGCTGTTTTTT. Its translation: CASSGQTSPLTGELFF.

This chain connects TRBV6-5 to TRBJ1-6; maybe TRBD1 (5 bases). There are 14 residues in the CDR3. V was trimmed by 5 bases and J by 10 bases, leaving 15 bases between them. The V gene's germline CDR1 is MNHEY and CDR2 SVGAGI. CDR3 DNA sequence: TGTGCCAGCAGTCTGGGGGGGGATGGATCACCCCTCCACTTT. Its translation is CASSLGGDGSPLHF.

The chain links TRBV27 to TRBJ2-7, with D uncertain. Looked up from germline, CDR1 is MNHEY and CDR2 is SMNVEV (reference sequence). Deletions cut 8 bases from V and 2 bases from J, with 16 bases between. This CDR3 has 14 amino acids. This CDR3 reads CASRDTAIAYEQYF. The CDR3, as DNA: TGTGCCAGCCGCGACACCGCAATAGCCTACGAGCAGTACTTC.

The V and J genes are TRBV27 and TRBJ2-5; D is perhaps TRBD2 (5 bases). CDR3 length equals 15 residues. The V gene's germline CDR1 is MNHEY and CDR2 SMNVEV (reference sequence). V was trimmed by 4 bases and J by 1 base, leaving 13 bases between them. Here the CDR3 DNA reads TGTGCCAGCAGTTCAGAGGGATACCCCCAAGAGACCCAGTACTTC. This gives the protein CASSSEGYPQETQYF.

This chain uses TRBV12-2 with TRBJ2-7; the table calls TRBD1, which could not be checked here. TRBV12-2 is a known pseudogene. This CDR3 region has 15 residues. CDR3 sequence (DNA): TGTGCAAGTCGCTTAGCGCGATGCAGGAACTACGAGCAGTACTTC. Residues: CASRLARCRNYEQYF.

The chain couples TRBV18 to TRBJ1-3; the match to TRBD1 covers 7 bases. The germline gives CDR1 KGHSH, CDR2 LQKENI. The CDR3 has 14 amino acids. V lost 3 bases to trimming and J lost 4 bases; unmatched junction nucleotides: 3. The CDR3 spells CASSPPGQGNTIYF. CDR3 coding DNA: TGTGCCAGCTCACCGCCGGGACAGGGAAACACCATATATTTT. Full variable domain (rest looked up from reference TRBV18 and TRBJ1-3): NAGVMQNPRHLVRRRGQEARLRCSPMKGHSHVYWYRQLPEEGLKFMVYLQKENIIDESGMPKERFSAEFPKEGPSILRIQQVVRGDSAAYFCASSPPGQGNTIYFGEGSWLTVV.

The V gene is TRBV5-4, the J gene TRBJ2-2; 12 positions match TRBD2. The ends lost 0 bases at V and 0 bases at J; junction bases unmatched: 3. Looked up from germline, CDR1 is SGHNT and CDR2 is YYREEE (reference sequence). The CDR3 runs to 18 residues. The CDR3: CASSLGLAGVTNTGELFF. CDR3 DNA: TGTGCCAGCAGCTTGGGACTAGCGGGAGTTACGAACACCGGGGAGCTGTTTTTT.

The CDR3 DNA is TGTGCCAGCAGTATCGCTCCGAGCTACGAGCAGTACTTC. Its translation: CASSIAPSYEQYF. The chain carries TRBV6-4 and TRBJ2-7; D gene uncertain. CDR3 length: 13 amino acids. Germline CDR1 is MRHNA and CDR2 is SNTAGT. Deletions cut 5 bases from V and 3 bases from J, with 11 bases between.

The chain combines TRBV5-1 with TRBJ2-5; possibly TRBD2 for D (5 bases). Trimming took 4 bases from V and 1 from J, leaving 8 bases between them. The CDR3 sequence is 13 residues long. Germline assignment: CDR1 SGHRS and CDR2 YFSETQ. CDR3 bases: TGCGCCAGCAGCAGAGGGTCCCAAGAGACCCAGTACTTC. Encoded protein: CASSRGSQETQYF.

The chain has TRBV2 and TRBJ1-1; tentatively, D is TRBD1 (5 bases). Germline V gives CDR1 SNHLY, CDR2 FYNNEI. The CDR3 consists of 12 residues. V lost 4 bases to trimming and J lost 11 bases, with 14 bases between them. For the CDR3, the DNA is TGTGCCAGCAGTGGAATCCAGGGAGGGGCTTTCTTT. Encoded protein: CASSGIQGGAFF.

This clone was seen only a few times. The V and J genes are TRBV4-2 and TRBJ1-2, with TRBD1 matching 11 bases. The CDR3 spans 15 residues. Germline lookup yields CDR1 LGHNA and CDR2 YNFKEQ. The V gene end was trimmed by 3 bases and the J gene end by 4 bases; junction bases not matched to a gene: 4. The CDR3 DNA reads TGTGCCAGCAGCCAGGGGACAGGGGGGCCCTATGGCTACACCTTC. Translating it yields CASSQGTGGPYGYTF.

The CDR3 DNA is TGTGCCAGCAGCAAAGCCGGACAGGAGAACACTGAAGCTTTCTTT. It encodes CASSKAGQENTEAFF. The chain couples TRBV21-1 to TRBJ1-1; the table's D call of TRBD1 was not tested on the DNA. TRBV21-1 is labeled a pseudogene. This CDR3 spans 15 amino acids.

The genes are TRBV5-1 and TRBJ2-2, with D tentatively TRBD2 (5 bases). Trimming took 7 bases from V and 0 from J, leaving 16 bases between them. There are 16 residues in the CDR3. CDR1 SGHRS and CDR2 YFSETQ come from the germline V gene. The CDR3 spells CASQPFRGSNTGELFF. The CDR3 region has the DNA TGCGCCAGCCAACCCTTTCGGGGTTCGAACACCGGGGAGCTGTTTTTT.

CDR3 sequence reads: CASSPGTGNGYTF. CDR3 DNA sequence: TGTGCCAGCAGCCCCGGGACAGGGAACGGCTACACCTTC. The chain employs TRBV7-3 and TRBJ1-2; TRBD1 matches 9 bases. The germline V gene encodes CDR1 SGHTA and CDR2 FQGTGA. The V segment lost 5 bases and the J segment 8 bases; nucleotides outside the gene matches: 6. The CDR3 extends over 13 amino acids.